This T cell receptor (beta chain) derives from a study of T cells in Graves' hyperthyroidism and ophthalmopathy. Trimming took 4 bases from V and 3 from J, leaving 4 bases between them. The CDR3 totals 12 residues. The germline CDR1 and CDR2 sequences are SNHLY and FYNNEI. This clonotype was counted ten times or more. Antigen specificity is unknown. General study results and limits: Expanded thyroid clonotypes (above 0.001) were mostly also found in blood.

Together with thyroid ultrasound, orbital computed tomography, serum thyroxine and TRAb, clinical symptoms were used for diagnoses. The source material, RNA transcripts, was used to amplify TCR beta CDR3 regions. The TCR CDR3 first-round RT-PCR relied on the HTBI primer set. TCRdb used MiXCR to reprocess the multiplex PCR reads, holding one entry per CDR3 protein. The repertoire consists of about 540,000 distinct CDR3 sequences, with under 60% occurring once and the leading ten covering roughly 7.7%. This clonotype was obtained from a woman aged 18 to 35 with Graves' hyperthyroidism. V usage is TRBV2 and J usage is TRBJ1-5; D gene uncertain. The sequencing input was peripheral blood or thyroid tissue (not recorded which). DNA for the CDR3: TGTGCCAGCAGTGGCCCCAATCAGCCCCAGCATTTT. Protein sequence: CASSGPNQPQHF.